Here is one T cell receptor (beta chain) with its context. This record comes from a study of blood T cell repertoires in COVID-19. For the study at large: Some COVID-19 samples were acute and others convalescent; all came from the United States, Italy and Spain.

V was clipped by 6 bases and J by 2 bases, with 13 bases between them. The CDR3 length is 14 residues. Germline CDR1 reads MNHEY; CDR2 reads SMNVEV (reference sequence). Seattle patients were enrolled while actively infected and followed longitudinally. In the source study's methods: Estimation of nucleated cell counts was performed using reference gene primer amplification. Profiling relied on immunoSEQ multiplex PCR, and the TCRdb table lists in-frame clones only, not all of them. The V and J calls and the clone size are those of that table, but D and trimming were determined from the DNA. The sample records 230,000 or so clones, roughly 81% being singletons.

The sequenced sample was peripheral blood. The chain couples TRBV27 to TRBJ1-1; D may be TRBD1 (6 bases). The clonotype comes from a woman of 80 years or more with COVID-19, enrolled during active disease. The CDR3 coding sequence is TGTGCCAGCAGGGCCGGACAGAGAAACACTGAAGCTTTCTTT. Its translation is CASRAGQRNTEAFF.